Below are 30 T cell receptor beta chains sequenced from a single sample in a study of blood T cell repertoires in COVID-19. Clones were read by immunoSEQ multiplex PCR, and TCRdb kept only the in-frame ones, dropping some. The data contain 130,000 to 150,000 clones, 70% to 90% of them seen just once; the ten biggest clones take up 10% to 15%. Sequenced: peripheral blood. The receptors stem from a man between 60 and 70 years old with active or convalescent COVID-19.

The chain links TRBV6-5 to TRBJ1-1; no firm D call. Germline V gene data show CDR1 as MNHEY and CDR2 as SVGAGI. The V and J ends lost 5 bases and 0 bases respectively, with 13 bases between them. The CDR3 is 15 residues long. CDR3 in DNA: TGTGCCAGCAGTAAGCCGGGATACTTGAACACTGAAGCTTTCTTT. As protein: CASSKPGYLNTEAFF.

The CDR3, as DNA: TGTGCCAGCAGCCCGGGACTAGGCTACGAGCAGTACTTC. This codes for CASSPGLGYEQYF. The V gene is TRBV27, the J gene TRBJ2-7; 8 nucleotides line up with TRBD2. The V segment lost 6 bases and the J segment 3 bases; nucleotides outside the gene matches: 4. Germline V gene lookup returns CDR1 MNHEY and CDR2 SMNVEV (reference sequence). The CDR3 totals 13 residues.

The chain is built from TRBV6-5 and TRBJ1-4, with D tentatively TRBD1 (6 bases). The CDR3 is 14 residues long. Germline assignment: CDR1 MNHEY and CDR2 SVGAGI. Trimming cost V 5 bases and J 8 bases, with 15 bases left between them. The CDR3 sequence is CASSPTGSGEKLFF. The DNA of the CDR3 is TGTGCCAGCAGTCCTACAGGGTCTGGAGAAAAACTGTTTTTT.

The rearrangement links TRBV2 to TRBJ2-1, with a tentative D call TRBD2 (6 bases). This CDR3 is built from 13 residues. Germline loops: CDR1 SNHLY, CDR2 FYNNEI. Trimming removed 2 bases from V and 14 bases from J, with 16 bases in between. CDR3 sequence: CASSESPPGVKFF. The CDR3, as DNA: TGTGCCAGCAGTGAATCCCCCCCGGGAGTGAAGTTCTTC.

This clone was counted between two and nine times. The rearrangement links TRBV29-1 to TRBJ1-5; TRBD1 agrees at 7 bases. The CDR3 consists of 14 residues. V lost 5 bases and J lost 4; bases outside the gene matches: 8. CDR1 and CDR2 (germline): SQVTM, ANQGSEA. The CDR3 sequence is CSVRETGRNQPQHF. DNA of the CDR3: TGCAGCGTTAGGGAGACAGGGCGGAATCAGCCCCAGCATTTT.

The rearrangement uses TRBV28 and TRBJ1-2; 9 bases fit TRBD1. This CDR3 contains 13 residues. Germline V gene lookup returns CDR1 MDHEN and CDR2 SYDVKM. The V segment lost 5 bases and the J segment 13 bases; nucleotides outside the gene matches: 11. The chain's CDR3 is CASSDSDRGISTF. CDR3 DNA: TGTGCCAGCAGTGACTCCGACAGGGGGATCAGCACCTTC.

The chain uses TRBV28 and TRBJ2-7; D is perhaps TRBD2 (5 bases). Trimming pared 6 bases from V and 8 bases from J, leaving 11 bases between. The CDR3 extends over 11 amino acids. Germline CDR1 reads MDHEN; CDR2 reads SYDVKM. The CDR3 sequence: CASSPGSKQYF. CDR3 bases: TGTGCCAGCAGCCCGGGGTCGAAGCAGTACTTC.

The chain carries TRBV5-1 and TRBJ2-7; 10 nucleotides match TRBD2. Germline lookup yields CDR1 SGHRS and CDR2 YFSETQ. The length of the CDR3 is 17 residues. V shed 1 base, J shed 7 bases, and the junction held 14 bases outside the gene matches. The CDR3 here is CASSLNLGTSGMGEQYF. The CDR3 nucleotides read TGCGCCAGCAGCTTGAATTTGGGAACTAGCGGGATGGGGGAGCAGTACTTC.

The genes are TRBV5-1 and TRBJ2-7; D is undetermined. The CDR3 length is 13 residues. V lost 0 bases, J lost 6 bases, and 10 bases lay in between. CDR1 and CDR2 (germline): SGHRS, YFSETQ. CDR3 coding DNA: TGCGCCAGCAGCTTGGGAGCATTAGCCGAGCAGTACTTC. It specifies CASSLGALAEQYF.

V and J are TRBV7-9 and TRBJ2-2; 7 positions agree with TRBD1. This CDR3 spans 15 amino acids. V trimming: 3 bases; J trimming: 3 bases; junction bases outside the gene matches: 4. CDR1 and CDR2 from the germline V gene are SEHNR and FQNEAQ (reference sequence). CDR3 region: CASSFRQGDTGELFF. CDR3 bases: TGTGCCAGCAGCTTTCGACAGGGAGACACCGGGGAGCTGTTTTTT.

J is TRBJ2-3 and V is TRBV21-1; the table's D call, TRBD2, was not checked against the DNA. TRBV21-1 represents a pseudogene. The length of the CDR3 is 16 residues. CDR3 DNA: TGTGCCAGCAGCAAAGTTCCAGCGGGTGGCACAGATACGCAGTATTTT. Amino acids: CASSKVPAGGTDTQYF.

The V gene is TRBV19, the J gene TRBJ2-2; D not resolved. The CDR3 is 10 residues long. V was cut by 9 bases and J by 6 bases, with 5 bases left in between. Germline loops: CDR1 LNHDA, CDR2 SQIVND (reference sequence). CDR3 region: CASSAGELFF. CDR3 coding DNA: TGTGCCAGCTCAGCCGGGGAGCTGTTTTTT.

The chain couples TRBV14 to TRBJ1-1; D remains ambiguous. V was shortened by 4 bases and J by 1 base, with 10 bases between the two germline ends. Germline-derived CDR1 and CDR2 are SGHDN and FVKESK. The CDR3 consists of 14 residues. The DNA for the CDR3 is TGTGCCAGCAGCCCTCCGAGTGGGAACACTGAAGCTTTCTTT. This encodes CASSPPSGNTEAFF.

V usage is TRBV7-3 and J usage is TRBJ2-3, with 8 bases matching TRBD2. From germline, CDR1 is SGHTA and CDR2 FQGTGA. There are 14 residues in the CDR3. Trimming removed 6 bases from V and 3 bases from J; junction bases left unmatched: 5. The CDR3 sequence is CASRETSGTDTQYF. The CDR3 nucleotides are TGTGCCAGCAGAGAAACTAGCGGTACAGATACGCAGTATTTT.

The table lists this clone with a count of one. The chain combines TRBV5-5 with TRBJ1-4; possible D gene TRBD1, 6 bases. The CDR3 consists of 16 residues. The ends were cut back, 4 bases at V and 4 bases at J, with 17 bases in the middle. Germline V lookup: CDR1 SGHKS, CDR2 YYEKEE (reference sequence). In DNA, the CDR3 is TGTGCCAGCAGCGAAGACAACAGGGTTGGTAATGAAAAACTGTTTTTT. The encoded protein is CASSEDNRVGNEKLFF.

V and J are TRBV28 and TRBJ2-3, with 8 bases aligning to TRBD2. V lost 3 bases, J lost 3 bases, and 11 bases stayed unmatched. Germline lookup yields CDR1 MDHEN and CDR2 SYDVKM. This CDR3 region has 17 residues. The CDR3 region is CASSFWPIGRATDTQYF. The CDR3 DNA reads TGTGCCAGCAGTTTTTGGCCTATCGGGAGGGCAACAGATACGCAGTATTTT.

This chain joins TRBV6-5 and TRBJ2-7; D is undetermined. Trimming took off 0 bases at V and 3 bases at J, with 9 bases between the two ends. The CDR3 sequence is 14 residues long. From germline, CDR1 is MNHEY and CDR2 SVGAGI. This chain's CDR3 is CASSYSRRGYEQYF. CDR3 nucleotide sequence: TGTGCCAGCAGTTACTCCCGGCGCGGCTACGAGCAGTACTTC.

This rearrangement joins TRBV12-5 to TRBJ2-1; D is unclear. The length of the CDR3 is 11 residues. Germline CDR1 reads LGHNT; CDR2 reads FRNRAP. V was cut by 3 bases and J by 6 bases, with 3 bases left in between. The CDR3: CASGFLNEQFF. The CDR3 nucleotides read TGTGCTAGTGGTTTCCTCAATGAGCAGTTCTTC. Complete variable domain (other parts from reference TRBV12-5 and TRBJ2-1): DARVTQTPRHKVTEMGQEVTMRCQPILGHNTVFWYRQTMMQGLELLAYFRNRAPLDDSGMPKDRFSAEMPDATLATLKIQPSEPRDSAVYFCASGFLNEQFFGPGTRLTVL.

V usage is TRBV7-3 and J usage is TRBJ2-2; D possibly corresponds to TRBD2 (6 bases). With 0 bases removed from V and 1 base from J, the gap between germline ends came to 9 bases. Germline V lookup: CDR1 SGHTA, CDR2 FQGTGA. This CDR3 region has 16 residues. The CDR3 sequence is CASSLTGGVNTGELFF. The CDR3 DNA reads as TGTGCCAGCAGCTTAACGGGGGGAGTGAACACCGGGGAGCTGTTTTTT.

This clone was counted between two and nine times. The chain is built from TRBV5-1 and TRBJ1-6, with D perhaps TRBD1 (5 bases). The CDR3 totals 18 residues. CDR1 is SGHRS and CDR2 is YFSETQ in the germline V gene. The ends were cut back, 4 bases at V and 4 bases at J, with 21 bases in the middle. CDR3 amino acids: CASSPMPAGTVYNSPLHF. CDR3 coding DNA: TGCGCCAGCAGCCCGATGCCAGCCGGGACTGTATATAATTCACCCCTCCACTTT. The full variable domain, its missing parts supplied by reference TRBV5-1 and TRBJ1-6, is KAGVTQTPRYLIKTRGQQVTLSCSPISGHRSVSWYQQTPGQGLQFLFEYFSETQRNKGNFPGRFSGRQFSNSRSEMNVSTLELGDSALYLCASSPMPAGTVYNSPLHFGNGTRLTVT.

The V and J genes are TRBV5-1 and TRBJ1-3, with a possible D match to TRBD1 (6 bases). The V gene lost 0 bases and the J gene lost 9 bases, with 13 bases spanning the gap. The CDR3 runs 14 residues. CDR1 is SGHRS, CDR2 YFSETQ, per germline. CDR3 residues: CASSLGTEGVTIYF. CDR3 nucleotide sequence: TGCGCCAGCAGCTTGGGGACAGAAGGAGTCACCATATATTTT.

The chain joins TRBV7-9 to TRBJ2-1, with D tentatively TRBD2 (5 bases). The CDR3 extends over 15 amino acids. With 5 bases removed from V and 0 bases from J, the gap between germline ends came to 11 bases. Germline CDR1 and CDR2: SEHNR and FQNEAQ (reference sequence). In nucleotides, the CDR3 is TGTGCCAGCAGCCCGGGATCCCGCTCCTACAATGAGCAGTTCTTC. It yields the protein CASSPGSRSYNEQFF.

The chain is built from TRBV4-3 and TRBJ1-2; 10 bases are shared with TRBD1. Germline CDR1 is LGHNA and CDR2 is YSLEER. V shed 1 base and J 3 bases; nucleotides not matched to a gene: 5. The CDR3 loop spans 16 amino acids. The CDR3 sequence: CASSQAGTGEYYGYTF. CDR3 nucleotides: TGCGCCAGCAGCCAAGCCGGGACAGGGGAGTACTATGGCTACACCTTC.

V and J are TRBV6-5 and TRBJ1-4; possibly TRBD1 for D (5 bases). V lost 8 bases and J lost 6, with 10 bases in between. CDR1 and CDR2 from the germline V gene are MNHEY and SVGAGI. The CDR3 covers 12 residues. The CDR3 sequence is CASWGGYEKLFF. As DNA, the CDR3 is TGTGCCAGCTGGGGCGGCTATGAAAAACTGTTTTTT.

This rearrangement joins TRBV4-1 to TRBJ2-5; TRBD1 is a possible D gene (5 bases). The germline V and J ends were trimmed by 0 bases and 7 bases, with 27 bases remaining between them. Germline assignment: CDR1 MGHRA and CDR2 YSYEKL. The CDR3 loop spans 19 amino acids. Written as DNA, the CDR3 is TGCGCCAGCAGCCAAGATCGAGGTTTAGGCCTTGGACAAGAAGGGACCCAGTACTTC. Translated, it gives CASSQDRGLGLGQEGTQYF.

The chain combines TRBV2 with TRBJ1-1; 10 bases map to TRBD1. Germline V gene lookup returns CDR1 SNHLY and CDR2 FYNNEI. The CDR3 has 14 residues. V trimming: 2 bases; J trimming: 5 bases; junction bases outside the gene matches: 2. CDR3 protein: CASSERDRGTEAFF. In DNA form, the CDR3 reads TGTGCCAGCAGTGAAAGGGACAGGGGAACTGAAGCTTTCTTT. The full variable domain, with the rest looked up from reference TRBV2 and TRBJ1-1, is EPEVTQTPSHQVTQMGQEVILRCVPISNHLYFYWYRQILGQKVEFLVSFYNNEISEKSEIFDDQFSVERPDGSNFTLKIRSTKLEDSAMYFCASSERDRGTEAFFGQGTRLTVV.

This clone was found a few times. The chain combines TRBV6-2 or TRBV6-3 with TRBJ1-5; D call uncertain. The CDR3 sequence is 16 residues long. Trimming cost V 2 bases and J 6 bases, with 17 bases left between them. Germline V gene data show CDR1 as MNHEY and CDR2 as SVGEGT. This chain's CDR3 is CASSYPPLHAGQPQHF. In DNA, the CDR3 is TGTGCCAGCAGTTACCCACCCCTCCATGCGGGTCAGCCCCAGCATTTT.

The chain uses TRBV6-2 or TRBV6-3 and TRBJ2-7, with 7 bases aligning to TRBD2. Trimming at V came to 5 bases and at J to 2 bases, leaving 9 bases not matched to a gene. This CDR3 has 15 residues. The germline CDR1 and CDR2 sequences are MNHEY and SVGEGT. CDR3 loop: CASSNQGLGTYEQYF. The CDR3 coding sequence is TGTGCCAGCAGTAACCAAGGACTAGGAACCTACGAGCAGTACTTC.

The chain joins TRBV11-3 to TRBJ2-1; the match to TRBD2 covers 9 bases. Germline V gives CDR1 SGHNT, CDR2 YENEEA. The CDR3 consists of 15 residues. J lost 8 bases, V lost 3 bases, and 8 bases had no gene match. CDR3 in DNA: TGTGCCAGCAGCTTGTATGCGGGAGGGCCCTATGAGCAGTTCTTC. Translating gives CASSLYAGGPYEQFF.

The chain carries TRBV5-8 and TRBJ2-4, with D unresolved. The CDR3 consists of 13 residues. Germline CDR1 SGHTS, CDR2 YDEGEE. V was pared by 0 bases and J by 8 bases, with 9 bases between. The CDR3 DNA reads as TGTGCCAGCAGCTTGGATCTTGAGGACATTCAGTACTTC. The encoded protein is CASSLDLEDIQYF.